This T cell receptor beta chain was observed in a study of blood T cell repertoires in COVID-19 (dated by TCRdb to 2018 to 2020). Study-level background: Samples covering the acute and convalescent phases of COVID-19 were provided by collaborators in the United States, Italy and Spain. The material from the prospective study consisted of cDNA or gDNA derived from T cells, B-cell-depleted T cells, or PBMCs. The dataset comprised deeply sampled blood TCRbeta repertoires from subjects exposed to, actively infected with, or recovered from COVID-19. The repertoires were released in a freely available public database meant as a resource for research on the immune response to SARS-CoV-2. Samples were obtained from the ongoing ImmuneRACE study (first 160 participants) and from over 1,000 subjects provided by 6 global collaborators. A de-identified subject ID, COVID-19 status, age in years and sex were almost always included in the sample metadata. Where HLA class I and class II types were available, the types were taken from metadata supplied by the sample provider, not from assay-based typing.

The paper's findings and limits, for the study overall: The quantity of clinical and demographic metadata differed by source and by participant and was supplied without curation.

TCRbeta CDR3 regions were amplified from genomic DNA using the immunoSEQ Assay, a bias-controlled multiplex PCR. In the original analysis: The number of nucleated cells in each sample was estimated from the amplification of reference gene primers within the assay. To quantify the absolute abundance of each unique TCRbeta CDR3 rearrangement, sequence reads were collapsed and filtered. Productive Simpson clonality was computed per sample as the square root of Simpson's diversity index over productive rearrangements. This is the immuneACCESS table as TCRdb keeps it, with only in-frame sequences that have V and J called. A part of the clones is gone; compared with another copy, unresolved V genes explain less than half, and the rest is unexplained. V and J calls and clone size are as listed in that table; D and trimming were resolved from the DNA. The sample records about 90,000 clones, approximately 88% of which are singletons. About 3.3% of the sample is held by the ten biggest clonotypes.

This clone has only a few counts. Its specific antigen is unknown. Nothing much larger sits one base from this clone, and base qualities are not available. Whole blood was collected in K2EDTA tubes by collaborating institutions according to the institutions' own protocols. For TCRbeta analysis, collaborators shipped samples in one of three forms: frozen whole blood, isolated PBMCs, or DNA extracted from either of those sample types. The CDR1 and CDR2 encoded by the germline V gene are MDHEN and SYDVKM. Including cysteine and phenylalanine, the CDR3 has 14 amino acids. The DNA shown is the 42-base CDR3, in frame from base 1. V is reduced by 3 bases and J by 4 bases, leaving a spacing of 10 bases between them.

The TCR comes from a woman aged 70-85 years with acute or convalescent COVID-19. The sample comprised peripheral blood. Recombination connected TRBV28 to TRBJ1-3; matching of 5 bases hints at TRBD1 as the D gene. The nucleotides are TGTGCCAGCAGTTTCGACAGTGCGGGAAACACCATATATTTT. The translation is CASSFDSAGNTIYF. Full variable domain (CDR3 extended with the reference TRBV28 and TRBJ1-3 proteins): DVKVTQSSRYLVKRTGEKVFLECVQDMDHENMFWYRQDPGLGLRLIYFSYDVKMKEKGDIPEGYSVSREKKERFSLILESASTNQTSMYLCASSFDSAGNTIYFGEGSWLTVV.